The clone carrying this T cell receptor beta chain has a count of ten or more. Its antigen remains unknown. The sample comes from a study of T cells in Graves' hyperthyroidism and ophthalmopathy. As for the study in general: Blood from the periphery was taken at initial diagnosis, before any treatment.

PBMCs came from about 10 ml fresh peripheral blood. Whole-study findings and limits: Blood also contained most expanded thyroid clonotypes above 0.001. From stable hyperthyroidism, ophthalmopathy was set apart by a 13 V-J model.

The V end was cut by 2 bases, the J end by 5 bases, with 3 bases between. CDR1 and CDR2 from the germline V gene are SQVTM and ANQGSEA. The CDR3 covers 11 residues. Regions amplified from RNA transcripts were the TCR beta CDR3 regions. HTBI primers were employed in a first-round RT-PCR of the TCR CDR3. TCRdb used MiXCR to reprocess the multiplex PCR reads, holding one entry per CDR3 protein. The sample includes 250,000 to 300,000 distinct CDR3 sequences, just over 14% of them seen just once. This receptor was obtained from a woman between 40 and 50 years old with Graves' hyperthyroidism that later progressed to Graves' ophthalmopathy. Sequencing input: blood. V gene TRBV29-1 combines with J gene TRBJ2-2; D is unclear. As DNA, the CDR3 is TGCAGCGTTGAAACGACCGGGGAGCTGTTTTTT. As protein: CSVETTGELFF.